These 14 T cell receptor beta chains originate from one sample sequenced in a study of CD8+CD57+ T cells in acquired aplastic anemia. All sequencing subjects had displayed CD8+CD57+ cell expansion on flow cytometry. Investigators profiled TCR beta VDJ and CDR3 from genomic DNA template. MiXCR, run by TCRdb on the reads, gives a single entry per CDR3 protein. The sample lists just over 200,000 distinct CDR3 sequences; approximately 60% were seen once. The sample was sorted CD4+, CD8+, or CD8+CD57+ T cells (not recorded which) from PBMCs. The receptors come from a human donor with aplastic anemia.

This clonotype came up many times. The gene calls are TRBV6-1 and TRBJ2-5; D possibly uses TRBD1 or TRBD2 (5 bases each). This CDR3 comprises 15 residues. Germline V gene data show CDR1 as MNHNS and CDR2 as SASEGT. Trimming stripped 1 base from V and 1 base from J, with 10 bases between. The CDR3 DNA follows: TGTGCCAGCAGTGAAGGATGGGGGATCCAAGAGACCCAGTACTTC. Its translation: CASSEGWGIQETQYF.

The J gene is TRBJ2-7, the V gene TRBV7-9, with D possibly being TRBD2 (5 bases). Germline CDR1 SEHNR, CDR2 FQNEAQ (reference sequence). The CDR3 sequence is 13 residues long. Trimming pared 5 bases from V and 3 bases from J, leaving 11 bases between. This CDR3 reads CASSPVGDYEQYF. In nucleotides, the CDR3 is TGTGCCAGCAGCCCAGTCGGGGACTACGAGCAGTACTTC.

This clonotype was observed a few times. CDR3 residues: CASSEYEKLFF. CDR3 nucleotides: TGTGCCAGCAGTGAGTACGAAAAACTGTTTTTT. The rearrangement joins TRBV2 to TRBJ1-4; D is unclear. In germline, CDR1 is SNHLY, CDR2 FYNNEI. V was shortened by 3 bases and J by 8 bases, with 4 bases between the two germline ends. The CDR3 sequence is 11 residues long.

For this clonotype: Compared with germline, one end of the junction differs, possibly owing to a read error. The chain links TRBV19 to TRBJ2-1; no firm D call. This CDR3 contains 13 residues. Germline V lookup: CDR1 LNHDA, CDR2 SQIVND (reference sequence). CDR3 region: CASSIVSANEQFF. CDR3 nucleotides: TGTGCCAGTAGTATTGTATCGGCCAATGAGCAGTTTTTC.

This clonotype was found a few times. This may arise from a read error, as a much more abundant clone is one base away. The gene calls are TRBV6-4 and TRBJ2-1; 11 bases fit TRBD1. The CDR3 consists of 14 residues. The germline gives CDR1 MRHNA, CDR2 SNTAGT. V shed 2 bases, J shed 6 bases, and the junction held 0 bases outside the gene matches. The CDR3 sequence: CASSDGTGGNEQFF. CDR3 DNA sequence: TGTGCCAGCAGTGACGGGACAGGGGGCAATGAGCAGTTCTTC.

The CDR3 DNA sequence: TGTGCCAGCAGCACCAAGGGACAGGGGAACACTGAAGCTTTCTTT. It translates to CASSTKGQGNTEAFF. The chain combines TRBV7-9 with TRBJ1-1; the match to TRBD1 covers 9 bases. The CDR3 has 15 amino acids. Losses at the gene ends were 5 bases for V and 1 base for J; bases not matched to a gene: 5. Germline V gene data show CDR1 as SEHNR and CDR2 as FQNEAQ (reference sequence). Combining the CDR3 with reference TRBV7-9 and TRBJ1-1 gives the whole variable domain DTGVSQNPRHKITKRGQNVTFRCDPISEHNRLYWYRQTLGQGPEFLTYFQNEAQLEKSRLLSDRFSAERPKGSFSTLEIQRTEQGDSAMYLCASSTKGQGNTEAFFGQGTRLTVV.

V and J are TRBV13 and TRBJ2-7, with unresolved D. V was trimmed by 3 bases and J by 4 bases, leaving 10 bases between them. CDR1 is PRHDT, CDR2 FYEKMQ, per germline (reference sequence). The CDR3 is 13 amino acids. CDR3 sequence (DNA): TGTGCCAGCAGCTTGGTGGGGTTATACGAGCAGTACTTC. It encodes CASSLVGLYEQYF.

Remarks on this clonotype: One end of the junction fails to match germline, which may point to a read error. The rearrangement uses TRBV9 and TRBJ2-3; 9 bases align to TRBD2. This CDR3 contains 12 residues. Germline V gene sequence: CDR1 SGDLS, CDR2 YYNGEE. The CDR3 region is CASSVGVSGGTF. The CDR3 DNA is TGTGCCAGCAGCGTAGGGGTTAGCGGGGGTACTTTT.

This clonotype appeared many times. The chain joins TRBV15 to TRBJ2-7; TRBD1 aligns across 8 bases. Germline V gene sequence: CDR1 LNHNV, CDR2 YYDKDF (reference sequence). The CDR3 sequence is 17 residues long. V gave up 1 base and J gave up 2 bases; unmatched junction bases: 10. Here the CDR3 reads CATSRGEAQGATYEQYF. CDR3 DNA: TGTGCCACCAGCAGAGGGGAAGCGCAGGGGGCTACCTACGAGCAGTACTTC.

In the case of this clonotype: The junction departs from germline at one end; a sequencing error may be responsible. The CDR3 here is CASSDYATGFQEAQYF. CDR3 DNA sequence: TGTGCCAGCAGTGATTACGCCACAGGGTTTCAAGAGGCCCAGTACTTC. This chain joins TRBV6-1 and TRBJ2-5; tentatively, D is TRBD1 (6 bases). Looked up from germline, CDR1 is MNHNS and CDR2 is SASEGT. The CDR3 covers 16 residues.

The chain couples TRBV24-1 to TRBJ2-3; D is possibly TRBD1 or TRBD2 (5 bases each). Germline-derived CDR1 and CDR2 are KGHDR and SFDVKD. This CDR3 spans 11 amino acids. V was cut by 7 bases and J by 11 bases, with 12 bases left in between. CDR3 in DNA: TGTGCCACCAGCGCCCGGGACCGGCAGTATTTT. Encoded protein: CATSARDRQYF.

The chain is built from TRBV7-9 and TRBJ2-7; D is perhaps TRBD1 (7 bases). This CDR3 has 15 amino acids. V lost 5 bases to trimming and J lost 2 bases, with 16 bases between them. CDR1 and CDR2 from the germline V gene are SEHNR and FQNEAQ (reference sequence). The DNA for the CDR3 is TGTGCCAGCAGCCCTGGGGGGACAGTAGCCTACGAGCAGTACTTC. Its translation: CASSPGGTVAYEQYF.

The rearrangement links TRBV7-9 to TRBJ1-1; D perhaps matches TRBD1 (5 bases). The CDR3 sequence is 13 residues long. In germline, CDR1 is SEHNR, CDR2 FQNEAQ (reference sequence). The V and J ends lost 3 bases and 6 bases respectively, with 11 bases between them. This CDR3 reads CASSLKGGAEAFF. CDR3 DNA sequence: TGTGCCAGCAGCTTGAAGGGAGGGGCTGAAGCTTTCTTT.

CDR3 DNA sequence: TGTGCCAGCAGCTTAGTCACAGGGGACTACGAGCAGTACTTC. Residues: CASSLVTGDYEQYF. The rearrangement uses TRBV7-9 and TRBJ2-7; the match to TRBD1 covers 7 bases. Trimming took 1 base from V and 3 from J; bases not matched to a gene: 3. Germline V lookup: CDR1 SEHNR, CDR2 FQNEAQ (reference sequence). The CDR3 spans 14 residues.